This T cell receptor (beta chain) was found in a study of blood T cell repertoires in COVID-19. Study as a whole: T cells, B-cell-depleted T cells, or PBMCs supplied cDNA or gDNA.

In the original analysis: From reference gene primer amplification, estimates of nucleated cell counts were derived. TCRdb's copy holds only in-frame clones and misses some; the assay was immunoSEQ multiplex PCR. V, J and clone size are those of that table, while D and trimming were read from the DNA. The sample carries tens of thousands of clones, around 83% recorded once. Germline values: CDR1 SGHNT, CDR2 YYREEE (reference sequence). The ends were cut back, 0 bases at V and 0 bases at J, with 7 bases in the middle. The CDR3 is 15 residues long. The specimen was peripheral blood. The V call is TRBV5-4, the J call TRBJ1-3, with unresolved D. This TCR derives from a woman aged 80 or over with acute or convalescent COVID-19. The CDR3 protein is CASSLDSFSGNTIYF. The CDR3 bases are TGTGCCAGCAGCTTGGACAGTTTCTCTGGAAACACCATATATTTT.